What follows are 20 T cell receptor beta chains derived from one specimen sequenced in a study of blood T cells in healthy people across ages. Through a sample-barcoded 5' primer and a J-beta primer mix, a second PCR was run for about 6 to 12 cycles. From the 5' RACE reads, TCRdb called clonotypes with MiXCR, one entry per CDR3 protein. The table lists roughly 800,000 distinct CDR3 sequences, over 45% of them singletons. The sample comprised blood. The receptors originated from a man younger than 40 in good health.

V is TRBV27 and J is TRBJ2-1; D may be TRBD2 (5 bases). Trimming stripped 6 bases from V and 0 bases from J, with 15 bases between. CDR1 is MNHEY, CDR2 SMNVEV, per germline (reference sequence). CDR3 size: 16 residues. In DNA, the CDR3 is TGTGCCAGCAGGGGAGCACGAGCGCTCTCCTACAATGAGCAGTTCTTC. It translates to CASRGARALSYNEQFF.

This clonotype came up a few times. The chain has TRBV7-2 and TRBJ2-5; D may be TRBD2 (5 bases). The CDR3 spans 12 residues. The germline V and J ends were trimmed by 2 bases and 13 bases, with 14 bases remaining between them. Germline V gives CDR1 SGHTA, CDR2 FQGNSA. The CDR3 is CASSLSREVLYF. CDR3 coding DNA: TGTGCCAGCAGCTTATCCCGGGAAGTATTGTACTTC.

This clonotype has just a few counts. The V call is TRBV7-9, the J call TRBJ2-5; D might be TRBD1 (6 bases). The V end was cut by 5 bases, the J end by 2 bases, with 12 bases between. This CDR3 has 14 residues. From germline, CDR1 is SEHNR and CDR2 FQNEAQ (reference sequence). CDR3 region: CASSPQGIQETQYF. For the CDR3, the DNA is TGTGCCAGCAGCCCTCAGGGGATACAAGAGACCCAGTACTTC.

This chain uses TRBV20-1 with TRBJ2-7, with D possibly being TRBD1 (5 bases). Germline assignment: CDR1 DFQATT and CDR2 SNEGSKA (reference sequence). The CDR3 contains 13 residues. V lost 6 bases to trimming and J lost 7 bases, with 19 bases between them. CDR3 nucleotides: TGCAGTGCCCGACAGCCGTTCTACAATGAGCAGTACTTC. Amino acid sequence: CSARQPFYNEQYF.

The chain carries TRBV6-2 or TRBV6-3 and TRBJ2-7; 12 nucleotides match TRBD2. Germline V CDR1 and CDR2: MNHEY, SVGEGT. The junction had 2 bases not matched to a gene; V was cut back by 6 bases and J by 2 bases. The length of the CDR3 is 14 residues. The CDR3 nucleotides read TGTGCCAGCAGGCTAGCGGGAGGGCCCTACGAGCAGTACTTC. It encodes CASRLAGGPYEQYF.

This clonotype has a handful of counts. The chain uses TRBV7-2 and TRBJ2-5; D is possibly TRBD1 or TRBD2 (7 bases each). Germline V gene lookup returns CDR1 SGHTA and CDR2 FQGNSA. The CDR3 loop spans 16 amino acids. Trimming took 6 bases from V and 7 from J, leaving 24 bases between them. CDR3: CASRQGGDRLVGTQYF. DNA for the CDR3: TGTGCCAGCAGGCAGGGAGGGGACAGACTAGTTGGGACCCAGTACTTC.

The chain links TRBV10-3 to TRBJ2-3, with TRBD2 matching 8 bases. The CDR3 has 14 amino acids. V was clipped by 7 bases and J by 3 bases; unmatched bases: 6. Germline loops: CDR1 ENHRY, CDR2 SYGVKD. CDR3 amino acids: CAITAGGSTDTQYF. CDR3 DNA sequence: TGTGCCATCACTGCGGGGGGTTCGACAGATACGCAGTATTTT.

The genes are TRBV11-2 and TRBJ1-1; unclear D gene. The CDR3 has 11 amino acids. Per germline, CDR1 SGHAT and CDR2 FQNNGV. Trimming cost V 6 bases and J 3 bases, with 5 bases left between them. The CDR3 DNA sequence: TGTGCCAGCAGTTTTTACACTGAAGCTTTCTTT. Its protein is CASSFYTEAFF.

The chain couples TRBV6-2 or TRBV6-3 to TRBJ2-3; D is unresolved. The CDR3 totals 13 residues. Germline V CDR1 and CDR2: MNHEY, SVGEGT. The V and J ends lost 7 bases and 2 bases respectively, with 10 bases between them. CDR3 region: CASMLDHTDTQYF. CDR3 coding DNA: TGTGCCAGCATGCTGGACCACACAGATACGCAGTATTTT.

This clonotype appeared a few times. The V call is TRBV20-1, the J call TRBJ1-1; no clear D. V shed 5 bases and J shed 0 bases, with 7 bases lying between them. The V gene's germline CDR1 is DFQATT and CDR2 SNEGSKA (reference sequence). This CDR3 contains 12 residues. CDR3 region: CSAPEMNTEAFF. The CDR3 DNA sequence: TGCAGTGCTCCTGAAATGAACACTGAAGCTTTCTTT.

This clonotype was detected only once. This sequence joins TRBV20-1 and TRBJ2-1; 10 nucleotides line up with TRBD2. This CDR3 is built from 16 residues. The germline gives CDR1 DFQATT, CDR2 SNEGSKA (reference sequence). Unmatched junction bases numbered 10, after V lost 1 base and J lost 7 bases. The CDR3 is CSARVPSGGAVNEQFF. The CDR3 DNA is TGCAGTGCTAGAGTCCCCAGCGGGGGGGCCGTGAATGAGCAGTTCTTC.

In this sample, this clonotype turned up once. The rearrangement uses TRBV6-5 and TRBJ1-2; TRBD1 matches 8 bases. The germline V gene has CDR1 MNHEY and CDR2 SVGAGI. There are 17 residues in the CDR3. V shed 0 bases, J shed 5 bases, and the junction held 11 bases outside the gene matches. CDR3 loop: CASSYSRAGGAEYGYTF. CDR3 DNA sequence: TGTGCCAGCAGTTACTCTCGGGCAGGGGGCGCCGAATATGGCTACACCTTC.

The rearrangement uses TRBV12-3 or TRBV12-4 and TRBJ1-2; D is perhaps TRBD1 (5 bases). The CDR3 sequence is 12 residues long. V gave up 6 bases and J gave up 12 bases, with 17 bases separating them. As DNA, the CDR3 is TGTGCCAGCAGCCAGGGAGTCTATGCTAACACCTTC. Encoded protein: CASSQGVYANTF.

A few counts support this clonotype. The chain links TRBV7-2 to TRBJ2-7, with 10 nucleotides matching TRBD1. This CDR3 spans 14 amino acids. J gave up 2 bases and V 5 bases, and 3 bases lay outside the gene matches. Germline CDR1 is SGHTA and CDR2 is FQGNSA. CDR3 nucleotide sequence: TGTGCCAGCAGCACGACAGGGGGCCCCTACGAGCAGTACTTC. This encodes CASSTTGGPYEQYF.

The rearrangement joins TRBV4-2 to TRBJ2-7; D unresolved. Deletions cut 7 bases from V and 2 bases from J, with 30 bases between. The CDR3 sequence is 19 residues long. Germline V gene lookup returns CDR1 LGHNA and CDR2 YNFKEQ. CDR3 loop: CASNLTKKGHATSTYEQYF. The CDR3 DNA reads as TGTGCCAGCAACCTAACAAAGAAAGGCCATGCGACATCTACCTACGAGCAGTACTTC.

In this sample, this clonotype turned up a few times. The chain joins TRBV6-1 to TRBJ1-2, with D perhaps TRBD1 (5 bases). V gave up 1 base and J gave up 8 bases, with 14 bases separating them. The V gene's germline CDR1 is MNHNS and CDR2 SASEGT. The CDR3 extends over 14 amino acids. The CDR3 reads CASSEEAWGRGYTF. The CDR3 DNA is TGTGCCAGCAGTGAAGAGGCCTGGGGGAGAGGCTACACCTTC.

This clonotype was counted a few times. V gene TRBV20-1 combines with J gene TRBJ2-7, with 8 bases lining up with TRBD2. J lost 4 bases, V lost 5 bases, and 13 bases had no gene match. The CDR3 sequence is 15 residues long. Germline-derived CDR1 and CDR2 are DFQATT and SNEGSKA (reference sequence). The CDR3 protein is CSAPDLRREVYEQYF. The DNA of the CDR3 is TGCAGTGCTCCGGACCTCCGGCGGGAGGTGTACGAGCAGTACTTC.

The rearrangement links TRBV20-1 to TRBJ1-4, with D hard to call. Looked up from germline, CDR1 is DFQATT and CDR2 is SNEGSKA (reference sequence). The CDR3 loop spans 13 amino acids. The V end was cut by 2 bases, the J end by 5 bases, with 9 bases between. Here the CDR3 DNA reads TGCAGTGCTAGAAAGGGTTTAAATGAAAAACTGTTTTTT. Amino acid sequence: CSARKGLNEKLFF.

This chain uses TRBV5-1 with TRBJ2-7; D gene unclear. This CDR3 is built from 15 residues. V lost 5 bases and J lost 0, with 15 bases in between. Germline CDR1 reads SGHRS; CDR2 reads YFSETQ. The CDR3 DNA reads TGCGCCAGCAGGCCTAGTTTTTTCAGCTCCTACGAGCAGTACTTC. Translated: CASRPSFFSSYEQYF. Together with reference TRBV5-1 and TRBJ2-7, the CDR3 gives the full variable domain: KAGVTQTPRYLIKTRGQQVTLSCSPISGHRSVSWYQQTPGQGLQFLFEYFSETQRNKGNFPGRFSGRQFSNSRSEMNVSTLELGDSALYLCASRPSFFSSYEQYFGPGTRLTVT.

The chain recombines TRBV7-9 with TRBJ1-4, with a possible D match to TRBD1 (5 bases). The germline V gene has CDR1 SEHNR and CDR2 FQNEAQ (reference sequence). CDR3 length: 15 amino acids. Trimming stripped 3 bases from V and 0 bases from J, with 8 bases between. The CDR3 loop reads CASSFPGATNEKLFF. As DNA, the CDR3 is TGTGCCAGCAGCTTTCCGGGGGCAACTAATGAAAAACTGTTTTTT.